This passage covers 5 T cell receptor beta chains from one sample sequenced in a study of T cell clonality in common variable immunodeficiency. Profiled with immunoSEQ multiplex PCR; TCRdb holds only in-frame clones, not every one. The specimen has over 40,000 clones, none found just once. The sample comprised peripheral blood mononuclear cells. These receptors all come from a person between 18 and 75 years old in good health.

With respect to this clone: The read ends 3 residues shy of where the CDR3 ends; the end is completed using the germline J gene. The V and J genes are TRBV6-1 and TRBJ1-2; no firm D call. The CDR3 spans 16 residues. Germline V lookup: CDR1 MNHNS, CDR2 SASEGT. CDR3 sequence reads: CASSEGAGGSSYDYTF. The sequenced part of the CDR3 DNA is TGTGCCAGCAGTGAAGGGGCGGGCGGGAGCTCCTACGAC.

This clone was seen ten or more times. The CDR3 extends 3 residues past the end of the read, so its final part is completed from the germline J gene. The V call is TRBV6-1, the J call TRBJ1-2; 8 nucleotides line up with TRBD1. Germline CDR1 reads MNHNS; CDR2 reads SASEGT. The CDR3 sequence is 16 residues long. The covered CDR3 bases are TGTGCCAGCAGTGAAGACCCTAATGGACAGGGAAGAGGC. It codes for CASSEDPNGQGRG. The whole CDR3 is CASSEDPNGQGRGYTF.

Many counts were recorded for this clone. The CDR3 end falls 3 residues outside the read, so it is completed with the germline J gene. The rearrangement uses TRBV2 and TRBJ2-7; 10 nucleotides match TRBD1. With V trimmed by 2 bases and J by 5 bases, 6 bases remained unmatched. Per the germline V gene, CDR1 is SNHLY and CDR2 is FYNNEI. The CDR3 covers 15 residues. The CDR3 DNA, read in part, is TGTGCCAGCAGTGAAAGCGGGACAGGGGCCCACGAG. Translating gives CASSESGTGAHE. The full CDR3 reads CASSESGTGAHEQYF.

This clone was seen at least ten times. The read ends 3 residues before the CDR3 terminus; that terminus is restored from the germline J gene. The chain carries TRBV20-1 and TRBJ2-1; 10 nucleotides match TRBD2. V trimming: 0 bases; J trimming: 8 bases; junction bases outside the gene matches: 4. CDR3 length: 14 amino acids. Germline-derived CDR1 and CDR2 are DFQATT and SNEGSKA (reference sequence). Partial CDR3 DNA: TGCAGTGCTAGAGATATAGCGGGGGGCTATGAG. Amino acids: CSARDIAGGYE. The CDR3 in its entirety is CSARDIAGGYEQFF.

Concerning this clone: A read error may explain this, as a much larger clone is one base away. The CDR3 goes on 3 residues after the read ends, and that part is filled in from the germline J gene. The V gene is TRBV19, the J gene TRBJ2-3; 7 positions match TRBD1. Germline CDR1 and CDR2: LNHDA and SQIVND (reference sequence). The CDR3 runs to 14 residues. The CDR3 is CASSGTAYNQPQYF. The DNA read from the CDR3 is TGTGCCAGTAGTGGGACAGCGTACAATCAGCCG.